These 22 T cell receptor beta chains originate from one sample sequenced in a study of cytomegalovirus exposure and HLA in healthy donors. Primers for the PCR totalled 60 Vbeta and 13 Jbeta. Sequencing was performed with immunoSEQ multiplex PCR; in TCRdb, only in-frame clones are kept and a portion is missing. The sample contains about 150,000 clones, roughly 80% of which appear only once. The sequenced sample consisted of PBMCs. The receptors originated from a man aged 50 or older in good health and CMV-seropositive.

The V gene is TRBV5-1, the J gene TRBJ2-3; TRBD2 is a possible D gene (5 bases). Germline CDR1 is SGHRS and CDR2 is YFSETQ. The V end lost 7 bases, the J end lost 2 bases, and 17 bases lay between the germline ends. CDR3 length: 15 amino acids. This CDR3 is CASLRGGGDTDTQYF. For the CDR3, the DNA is TGCGCCAGCCTCCGGGGTGGCGGAGACACAGATACGCAGTATTTT.

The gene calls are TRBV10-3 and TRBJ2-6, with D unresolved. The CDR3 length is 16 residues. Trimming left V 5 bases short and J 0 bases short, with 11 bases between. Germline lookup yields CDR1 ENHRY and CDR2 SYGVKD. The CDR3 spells CAISIAASSGANVLTF. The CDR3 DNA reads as TGTGCCATCAGTATCGCGGCCAGCTCTGGGGCCAACGTCCTGACTTTC.

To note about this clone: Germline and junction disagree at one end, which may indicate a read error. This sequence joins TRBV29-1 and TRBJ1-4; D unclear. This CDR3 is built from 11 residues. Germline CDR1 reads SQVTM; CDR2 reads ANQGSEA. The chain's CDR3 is CSVEVGLKPLF. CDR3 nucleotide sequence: TGCAGCGTTGAAGTCGGTCTTAAACCGCTTTTT.

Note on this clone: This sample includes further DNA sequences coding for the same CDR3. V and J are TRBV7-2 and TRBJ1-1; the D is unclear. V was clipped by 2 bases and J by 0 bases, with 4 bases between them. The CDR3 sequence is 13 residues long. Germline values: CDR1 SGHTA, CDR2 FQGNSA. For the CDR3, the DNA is TGTGCCAGCAGCTTACAGATGAACACTGAAGCTTTCTTT. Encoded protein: CASSLQMNTEAFF. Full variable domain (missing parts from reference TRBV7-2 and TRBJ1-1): GAGVSQSPSNKVTEKGKDVELRCDPISGHTALYWYRQSLGQGLEFLIYFQGNSAPDKSGLPSDRFSAERTGGSVSTLTIQRTQQEDSAVYLCASSLQMNTEAFFGQGTRLTVV.

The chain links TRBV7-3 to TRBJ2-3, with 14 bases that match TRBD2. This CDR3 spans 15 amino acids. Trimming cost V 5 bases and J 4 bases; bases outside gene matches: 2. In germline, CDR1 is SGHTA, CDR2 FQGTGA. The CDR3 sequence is CASSLTSGRADTQYF. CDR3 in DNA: TGTGCCAGCAGCCTGACTAGCGGGAGGGCAGATACGCAGTATTTT.

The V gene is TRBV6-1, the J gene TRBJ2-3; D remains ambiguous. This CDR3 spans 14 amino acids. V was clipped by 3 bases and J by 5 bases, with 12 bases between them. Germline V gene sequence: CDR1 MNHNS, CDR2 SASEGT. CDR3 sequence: CASSERTRRDTQYF. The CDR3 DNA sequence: TGTGCCAGCAGTGAGAGAACAAGGAGAGATACGCAGTATTTT.

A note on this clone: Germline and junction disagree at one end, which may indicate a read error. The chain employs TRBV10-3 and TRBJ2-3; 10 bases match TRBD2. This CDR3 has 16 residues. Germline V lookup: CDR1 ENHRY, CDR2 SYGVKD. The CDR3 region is CTSGGASGGSTDTQYF. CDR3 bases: TGCACCTCCGGGGGAGCTAGCGGGGGAAGCACAGATACGCAGTATTTT.

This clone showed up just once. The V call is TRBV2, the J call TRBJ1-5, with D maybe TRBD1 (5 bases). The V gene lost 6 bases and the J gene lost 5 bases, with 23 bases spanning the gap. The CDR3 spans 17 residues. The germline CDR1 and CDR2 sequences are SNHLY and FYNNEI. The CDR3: CASSDSRGRPMDQPQHF. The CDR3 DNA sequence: TGTGCCAGCAGCGACAGTCGTGGACGGCCAATGGATCAGCCCCAGCATTTT.

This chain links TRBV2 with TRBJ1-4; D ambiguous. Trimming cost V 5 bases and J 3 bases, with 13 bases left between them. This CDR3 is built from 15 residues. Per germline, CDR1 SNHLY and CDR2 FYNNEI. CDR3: CASSPRLGANEKLFF. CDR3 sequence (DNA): TGTGCCAGCAGTCCGCGTCTGGGAGCTAATGAAAAACTGTTTTTT.

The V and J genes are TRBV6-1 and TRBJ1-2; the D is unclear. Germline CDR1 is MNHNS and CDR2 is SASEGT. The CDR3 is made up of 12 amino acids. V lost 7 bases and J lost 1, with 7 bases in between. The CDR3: CASTNNNYGYTF. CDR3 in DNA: TGTGCCAGCACGAACAATAACTATGGCTACACCTTC.

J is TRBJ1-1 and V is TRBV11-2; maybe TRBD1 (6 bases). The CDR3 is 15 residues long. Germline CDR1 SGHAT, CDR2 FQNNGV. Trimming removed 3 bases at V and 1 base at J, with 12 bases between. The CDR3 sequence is CASSFTRTANTEAFF. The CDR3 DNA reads TGTGCCAGCAGCTTTACTCGGACAGCGAACACTGAAGCTTTCTTT.

For the CDR3, the DNA is TGCGCCAGCAGCTTGGAAGCGGGGGTTGAGCAGTTCTTC. Protein: CASSLEAGVEQFF. This chain joins TRBV5-1 and TRBJ2-1; 8 nucleotides line up with TRBD2. This CDR3 has 13 residues. The trim removed 0 bases at V and 9 bases at J, leaving 2 bases unmatched. Germline V lookup: CDR1 SGHRS, CDR2 YFSETQ.

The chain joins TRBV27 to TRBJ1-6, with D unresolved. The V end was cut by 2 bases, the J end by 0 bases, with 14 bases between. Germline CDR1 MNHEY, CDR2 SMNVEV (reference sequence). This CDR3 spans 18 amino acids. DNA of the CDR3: TGTGCCAGCAGTTTACATGGCGGATTCAGCTCCTATAATTCACCCCTCCACTTT. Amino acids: CASSLHGGFSSYNSPLHF.

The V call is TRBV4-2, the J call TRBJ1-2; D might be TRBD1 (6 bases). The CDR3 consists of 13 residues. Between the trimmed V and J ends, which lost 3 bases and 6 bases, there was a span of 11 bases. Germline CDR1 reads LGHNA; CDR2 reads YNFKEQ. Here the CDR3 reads CASSQASGDGYTF. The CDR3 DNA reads TGTGCCAGCAGCCAGGCCTCAGGGGATGGCTACACCTTC.

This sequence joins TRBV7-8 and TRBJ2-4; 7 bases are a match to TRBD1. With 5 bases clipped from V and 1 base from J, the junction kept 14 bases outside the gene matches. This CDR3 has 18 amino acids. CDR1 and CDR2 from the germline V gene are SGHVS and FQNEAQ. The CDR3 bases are TGTGCCAGCAGCCGGGACACAGGGGTTCCTCGGGCCAAAAACATTCAGTACTTC. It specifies CASSRDTGVPRAKNIQYF.

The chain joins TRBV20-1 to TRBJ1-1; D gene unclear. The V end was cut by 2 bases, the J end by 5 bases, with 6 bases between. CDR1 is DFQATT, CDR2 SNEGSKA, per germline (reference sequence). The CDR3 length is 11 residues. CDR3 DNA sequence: TGCAGTGCTAGACCGGGGACTGAAGCTTTCTTT. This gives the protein CSARPGTEAFF.

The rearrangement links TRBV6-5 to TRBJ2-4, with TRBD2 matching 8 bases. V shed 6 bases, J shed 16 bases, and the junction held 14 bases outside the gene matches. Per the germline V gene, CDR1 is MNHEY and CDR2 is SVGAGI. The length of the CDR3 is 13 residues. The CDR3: CASSRGGSGVPYF. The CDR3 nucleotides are TGTGCCAGCAGCCGGGGGGGTTCAGGGGTACCTTACTTC.

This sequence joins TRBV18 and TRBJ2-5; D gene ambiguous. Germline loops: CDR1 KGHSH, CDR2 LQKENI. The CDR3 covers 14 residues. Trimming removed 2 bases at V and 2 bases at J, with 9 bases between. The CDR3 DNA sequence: TGTGCCAGCTCACCAGGTAGAGGTCAAGAGACCCAGTACTTC. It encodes CASSPGRGQETQYF.

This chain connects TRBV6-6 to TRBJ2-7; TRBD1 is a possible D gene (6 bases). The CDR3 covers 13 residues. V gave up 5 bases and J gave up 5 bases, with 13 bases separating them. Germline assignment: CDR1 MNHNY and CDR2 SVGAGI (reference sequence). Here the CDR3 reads CASSPGQNHEQYF. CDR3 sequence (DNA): TGTGCCAGCAGTCCCGGACAGAACCACGAGCAGTACTTC.

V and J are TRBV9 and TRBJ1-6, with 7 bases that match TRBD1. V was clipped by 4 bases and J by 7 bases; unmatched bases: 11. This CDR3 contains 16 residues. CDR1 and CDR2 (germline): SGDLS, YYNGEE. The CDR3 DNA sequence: TGTGCCAGCAGCATCACCGACAGGGCCGGAAATTCACCCCTCCACTTT. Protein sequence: CASSITDRAGNSPLHF.

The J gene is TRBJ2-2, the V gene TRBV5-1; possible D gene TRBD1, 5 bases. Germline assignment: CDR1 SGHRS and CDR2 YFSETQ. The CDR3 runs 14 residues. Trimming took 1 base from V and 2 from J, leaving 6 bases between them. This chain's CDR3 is CASSLTGNTGELFF. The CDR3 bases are TGCGCCAGCAGCTTGACAGGAAACACCGGGGAGCTGTTTTTT.

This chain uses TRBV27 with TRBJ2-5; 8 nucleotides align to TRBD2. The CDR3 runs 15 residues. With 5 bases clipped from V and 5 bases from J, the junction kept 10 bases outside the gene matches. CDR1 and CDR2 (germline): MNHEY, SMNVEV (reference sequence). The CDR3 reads CASSPGGAPRETQYF. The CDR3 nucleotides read TGTGCCAGCAGTCCCGGGGGGGCCCCGAGGGAGACCCAGTACTTC.